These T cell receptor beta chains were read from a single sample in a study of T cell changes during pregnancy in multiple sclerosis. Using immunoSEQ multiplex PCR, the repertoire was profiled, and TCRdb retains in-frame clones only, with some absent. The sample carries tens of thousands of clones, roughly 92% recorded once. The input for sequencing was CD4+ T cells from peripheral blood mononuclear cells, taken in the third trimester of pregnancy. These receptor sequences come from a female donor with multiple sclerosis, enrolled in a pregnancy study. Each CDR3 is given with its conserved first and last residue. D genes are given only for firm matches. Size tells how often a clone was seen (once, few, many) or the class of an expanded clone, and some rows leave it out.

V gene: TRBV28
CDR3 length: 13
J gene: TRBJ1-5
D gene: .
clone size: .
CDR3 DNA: TGTGCCAGCAGTTTGGAGTCCAATCAGCCCCAGCATTTT
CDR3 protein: CASSLESNQPQHF

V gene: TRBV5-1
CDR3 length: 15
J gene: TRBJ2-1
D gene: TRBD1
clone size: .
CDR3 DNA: TGCGCCAGCAGCGTAACAGGGGGTCCGGACAATGAGCAGTTCTTC
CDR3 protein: CASSVTGGPDNEQFF

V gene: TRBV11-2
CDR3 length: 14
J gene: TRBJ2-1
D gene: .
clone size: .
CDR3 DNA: TGTGCCAGCAGCTTAGAAGGCGGCTACAATGAGCAGTTCTTC
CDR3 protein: CASSLEGGYNEQFF

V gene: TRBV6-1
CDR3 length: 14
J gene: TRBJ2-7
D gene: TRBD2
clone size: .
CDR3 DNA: TGTGCCAGCACCCGACTAGCGGGAGACTACGAGCAGTACTTC
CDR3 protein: CASTRLAGDYEQYF

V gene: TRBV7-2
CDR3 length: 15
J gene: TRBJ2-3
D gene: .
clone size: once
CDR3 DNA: TGTGCCAGCAGCTTAAGCGCGGCGGTGGGAGATACGCAGTATTTT
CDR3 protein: CASSLSAAVGDTQYF

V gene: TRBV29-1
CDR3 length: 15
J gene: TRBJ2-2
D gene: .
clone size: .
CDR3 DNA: TGCAGCGTTGACCGGCTTGGAGCGGACACCGGGGAGCTGTTTTTT
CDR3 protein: CSVDRLGADTGELFF

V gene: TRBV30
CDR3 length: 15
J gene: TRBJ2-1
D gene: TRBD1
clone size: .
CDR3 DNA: TGTGCCTGGTCTGGTCCGGACAGGGGGCAGTATGGGCAGTTCTTC
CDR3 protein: CAWSGPDRGQYGQFF

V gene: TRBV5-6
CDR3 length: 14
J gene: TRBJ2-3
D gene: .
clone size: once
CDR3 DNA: TGTGCCAGCAGCTTCAAAGGAGGCACAGATACGCAGTATTTT
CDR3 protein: CASSFKGGTDTQYF

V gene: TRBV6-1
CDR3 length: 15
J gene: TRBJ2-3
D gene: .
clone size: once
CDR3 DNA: TGTGCCAGCAGTTCCGAGGGTAGGGGCACAGATACGCAGTATTTT
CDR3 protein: CASSSEGRGTDTQYF

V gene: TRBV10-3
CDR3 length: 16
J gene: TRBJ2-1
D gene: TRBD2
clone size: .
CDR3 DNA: TGTGCCATCAGTGAGACCGGGACTAGCGGGAGCCGTGAGCAGTTCTTC
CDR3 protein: CAISETGTSGSREQFF

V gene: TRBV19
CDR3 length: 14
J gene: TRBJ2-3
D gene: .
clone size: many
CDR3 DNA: TGTGCCAGCTCTGGCTTCGGGGGAACAGATACGCAGTATTTT
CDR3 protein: CASSGFGGTDTQYF

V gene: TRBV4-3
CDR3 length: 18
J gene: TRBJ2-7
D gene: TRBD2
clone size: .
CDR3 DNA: TGCGCCAGCAGCCAAGAAGTGGGCGTGGGGACTAGGGCCTACGAGCAGTACTTC
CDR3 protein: CASSQEVGVGTRAYEQYF

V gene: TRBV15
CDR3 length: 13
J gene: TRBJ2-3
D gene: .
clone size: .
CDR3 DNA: TGTGCCACCAGCAGAGATCCTGCAGATACGCAGTATTTT
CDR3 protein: CATSRDPADTQYF

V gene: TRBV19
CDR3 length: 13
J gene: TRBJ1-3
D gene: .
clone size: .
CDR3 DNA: TGTGCCAGCAAGACAGGTTACGGAAACACCATATATTTT
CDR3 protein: CASKTGYGNTIYF

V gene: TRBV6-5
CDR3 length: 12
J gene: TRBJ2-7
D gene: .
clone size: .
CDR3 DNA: TGTGCCAGCAGTCGGACAGCCGACGAGCAGTACTTC
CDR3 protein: CASSRTADEQYF

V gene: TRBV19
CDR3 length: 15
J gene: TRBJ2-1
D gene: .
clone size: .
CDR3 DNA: TGTGCCAGTAGTACAGGGGACGCTCCTAGGGGTGAGCAGTTCTTC
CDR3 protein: CASSTGDAPRGEQFF

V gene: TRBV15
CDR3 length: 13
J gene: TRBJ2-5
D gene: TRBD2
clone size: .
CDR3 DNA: TGTGCCATCGTAGCGGGAGAGGGAGAGACCCAGTACTTC
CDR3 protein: CAIVAGEGETQYF

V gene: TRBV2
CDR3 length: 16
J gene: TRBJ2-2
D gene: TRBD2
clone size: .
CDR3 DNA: TGTGCCAGCAAACGACTAGCGGGAGCCCGAACCGGGGAGCTGTTTTTT
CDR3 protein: CASKRLAGARTGELFF

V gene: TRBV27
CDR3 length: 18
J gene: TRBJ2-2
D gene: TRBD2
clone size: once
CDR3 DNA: TGTGCCAGCAGGACTCTAGCGGGAGTAATGGCGAACACCGGGGAGCTGTTTTTT
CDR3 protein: CASRTLAGVMANTGELFF

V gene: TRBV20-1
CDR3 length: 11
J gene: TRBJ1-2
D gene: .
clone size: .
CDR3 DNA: TGCAGTGCTAGGGCGGGCTATGGCTACACCTTC
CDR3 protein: CSARAGYGYTF

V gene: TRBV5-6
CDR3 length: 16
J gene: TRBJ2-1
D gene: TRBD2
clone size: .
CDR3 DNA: TGTGCCAGCAGCTCACCGGGACTAGCGGTCAACAATGAGCAGTTCTTC
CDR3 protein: CASSSPGLAVNNEQFF

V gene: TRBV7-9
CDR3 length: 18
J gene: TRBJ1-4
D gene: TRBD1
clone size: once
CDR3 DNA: TGTGCCAGCAGCTTAGCGTGGGACAGGCTTCCGGTTAATGAAAAACTGTTTTTT
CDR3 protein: CASSLAWDRLPVNEKLFF

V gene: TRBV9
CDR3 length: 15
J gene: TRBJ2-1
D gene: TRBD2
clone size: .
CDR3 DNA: TGTGCCAGCAGTGGACTAGTGAGCTCCTACAATGAGCAGTTCTTC
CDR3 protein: CASSGLVSSYNEQFF

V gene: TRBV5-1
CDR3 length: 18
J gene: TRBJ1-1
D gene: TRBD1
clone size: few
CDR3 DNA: TGCGCCAGCAGCGGAAGGGACAGGGGACAATCACTGAACACTGAAGCTTTCTTT
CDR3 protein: CASSGRDRGQSLNTEAFF

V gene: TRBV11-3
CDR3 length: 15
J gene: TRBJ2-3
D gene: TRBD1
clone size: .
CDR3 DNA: TGTGCCAGCAGCTTAGTAGGGACAGGGGCCGATACGCAGTATTTT
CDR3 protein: CASSLVGTGADTQYF

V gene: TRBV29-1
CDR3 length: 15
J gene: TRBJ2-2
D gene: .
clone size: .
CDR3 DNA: TGCAGCGTAGCTAGTCGGCACACGAACACCGGGGAGCTGTTTTTT
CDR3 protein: CSVASRHTNTGELFF

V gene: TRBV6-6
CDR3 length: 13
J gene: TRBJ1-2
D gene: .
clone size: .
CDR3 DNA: TGTGCCAGCAGTTACTCGGACAGCTATGGCTACACCTTC
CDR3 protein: CASSYSDSYGYTF

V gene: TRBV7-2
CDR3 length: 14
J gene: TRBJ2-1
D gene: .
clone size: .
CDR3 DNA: TGTGCCAGCAGCTTAGCGGGGGGATACAATGAGCAGTTCTTC
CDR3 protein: CASSLAGGYNEQFF

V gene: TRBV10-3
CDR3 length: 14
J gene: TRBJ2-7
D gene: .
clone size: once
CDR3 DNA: TGTGCCATCAGCCCCCGGGACTCCATACATGGGCAGTACTTC
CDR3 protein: CAISPRDSIHGQYF

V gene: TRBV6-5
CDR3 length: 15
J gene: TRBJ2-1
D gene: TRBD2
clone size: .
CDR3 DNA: TGTGCCAGCAGTTACGGTCTAGCGGCCTACAATAAGCAGTTCTTC
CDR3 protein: CASSYGLAAYNKQFF

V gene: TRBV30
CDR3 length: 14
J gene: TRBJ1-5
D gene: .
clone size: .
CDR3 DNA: TGTGCCTGGAGTGTAGGGGCCCGCAATCAGCCCCAGCATTTT
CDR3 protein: CAWSVGARNQPQHF

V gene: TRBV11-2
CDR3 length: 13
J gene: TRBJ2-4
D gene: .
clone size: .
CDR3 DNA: TGTGCCAGCAGCTTGGGACTCCTAAACATTCAGTACTTC
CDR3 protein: CASSLGLLNIQYF

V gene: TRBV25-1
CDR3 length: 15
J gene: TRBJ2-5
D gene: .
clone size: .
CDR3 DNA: TGTGCCAGCAGTGCACAGGGGTTTAGCGGAGAGACCCAGTACTTC
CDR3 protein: CASSAQGFSGETQYF

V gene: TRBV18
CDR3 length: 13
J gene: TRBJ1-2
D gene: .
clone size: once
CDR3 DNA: TGTGCCAGCTCACTCCAGGGTAACTATGGCTACACCTTC
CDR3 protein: CASSLQGNYGYTF

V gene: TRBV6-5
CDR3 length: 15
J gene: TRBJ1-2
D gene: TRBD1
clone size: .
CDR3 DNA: TGTGCCAGCAGAGGACAGGGGGAACGGGACTATGGCTACACCTTC
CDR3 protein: CASRGQGERDYGYTF

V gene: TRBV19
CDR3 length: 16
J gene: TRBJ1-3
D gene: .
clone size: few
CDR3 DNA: TGTGCCAGTAGTAACTCGAGATTGGTCTCTGGAAACACCATATATTTT
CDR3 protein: CASSNSRLVSGNTIYF

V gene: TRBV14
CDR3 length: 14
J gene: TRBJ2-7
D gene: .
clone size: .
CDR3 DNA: TGTGCCAGCAGCCCTAACGTGGTCCTACGGGAGCAGTACTTC
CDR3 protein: CASSPNVVLREQYF

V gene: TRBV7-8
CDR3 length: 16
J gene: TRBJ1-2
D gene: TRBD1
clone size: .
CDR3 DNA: TGTGCCAGCAGCTTAAGGGACAGCAAGTTTAACTATGGCTACACCTTC
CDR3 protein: CASSLRDSKFNYGYTF

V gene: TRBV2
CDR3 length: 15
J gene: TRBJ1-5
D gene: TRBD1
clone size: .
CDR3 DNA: TGTGCCAGCAGTACGGGACAGGGTCCCCATCAGCCCCAGCATTTT
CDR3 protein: CASSTGQGPHQPQHF

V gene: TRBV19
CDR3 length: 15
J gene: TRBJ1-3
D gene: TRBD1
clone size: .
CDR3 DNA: TGTGCCAGTAGTATAGATGCGACAGGGCGCAACACCATATATTTT
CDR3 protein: CASSIDATGRNTIYF

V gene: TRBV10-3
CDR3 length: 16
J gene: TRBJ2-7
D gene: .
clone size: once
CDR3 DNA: TGTGCCATCAGTGACCCGGTGGGGGGTGTCGCCTACGAGCAGTACTTC
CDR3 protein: CAISDPVGGVAYEQYF

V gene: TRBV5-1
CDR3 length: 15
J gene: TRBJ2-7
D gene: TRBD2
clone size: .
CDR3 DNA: TGCGCCAGCAGCTTAGCGGGAGCCTCCGCTTACGAGCAGTACTTC
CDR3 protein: CASSLAGASAYEQYF

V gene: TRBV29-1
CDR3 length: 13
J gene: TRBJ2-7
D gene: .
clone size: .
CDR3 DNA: TGCAGCGTTGCACAGCTCGGCTCCTACGAGCAGTACTTC
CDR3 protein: CSVAQLGSYEQYF

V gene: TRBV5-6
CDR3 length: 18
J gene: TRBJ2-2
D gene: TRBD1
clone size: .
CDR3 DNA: TGTGCCAGCAGCTTTGGTGGCCGCGGGACAGGGAAATTCGGGGAGCTGTTTTTT
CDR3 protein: CASSFGGRGTGKFGELFF

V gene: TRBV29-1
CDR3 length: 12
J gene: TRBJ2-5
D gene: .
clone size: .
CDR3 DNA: TGCAGCGTTGCCCGCGGAAAAGAGACCCAGTACTTC
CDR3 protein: CSVARGKETQYF

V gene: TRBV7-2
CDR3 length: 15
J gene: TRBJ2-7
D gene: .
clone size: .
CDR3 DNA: TGTGCCAGCAGCCCCCAGGGGACGGCTTCCTACGAGCAGTACTTC
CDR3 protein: CASSPQGTASYEQYF

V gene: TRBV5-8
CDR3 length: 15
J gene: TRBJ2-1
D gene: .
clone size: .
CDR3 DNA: TGTGCCAGCAGCTTGGATACAGGATGGATCAATGAGCAGTTCTTC
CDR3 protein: CASSLDTGWINEQFF

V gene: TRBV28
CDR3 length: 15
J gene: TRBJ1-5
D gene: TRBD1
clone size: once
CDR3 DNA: TGTGCCAGCAGCTACCGGGACAGGGGGCCCCTCTCGCAGCATTTT
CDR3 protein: CASSYRDRGPLSQHF

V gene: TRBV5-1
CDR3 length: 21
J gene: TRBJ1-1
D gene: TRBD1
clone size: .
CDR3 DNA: TGCGCCAGCAGCTTAGGCCCTGGGGGACAGGGGATGGGGGGCATGAACACTGAAGCTTTCTTT
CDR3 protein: CASSLGPGGQGMGGMNTEAFF

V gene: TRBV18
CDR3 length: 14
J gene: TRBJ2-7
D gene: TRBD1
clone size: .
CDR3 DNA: TGTGCCAGCTCACCGAGCCAGGGGGCGTACGAGCAGTACTTC
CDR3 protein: CASSPSQGAYEQYF

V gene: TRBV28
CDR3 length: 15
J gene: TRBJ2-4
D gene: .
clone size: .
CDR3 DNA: TGTGCCAGCAGTCCCCAGGATTTAGCCAAAAACATTCAGTACTTC
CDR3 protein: CASSPQDLAKNIQYF

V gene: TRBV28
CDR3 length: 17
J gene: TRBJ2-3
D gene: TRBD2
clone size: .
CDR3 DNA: TGTGCCAGCAGTTTCCCCAAGAGCGGGAGGTTCACAGATACGCAGTATTTT
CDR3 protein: CASSFPKSGRFTDTQYF

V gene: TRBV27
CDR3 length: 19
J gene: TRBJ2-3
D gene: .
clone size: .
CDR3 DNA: TGTGCCAGCAGCCCCGGGCCCTTGGCACGCGGGATTGGCACAGATACGCAGTATTTT
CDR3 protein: CASSPGPLARGIGTDTQYF

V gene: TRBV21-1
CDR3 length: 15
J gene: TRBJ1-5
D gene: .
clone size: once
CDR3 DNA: TGTGCCAGCAGCAAAGGGTGTCGGACAGGGTGGCCCCAGCATTTT
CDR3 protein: CASSKGCRTGWPQHF

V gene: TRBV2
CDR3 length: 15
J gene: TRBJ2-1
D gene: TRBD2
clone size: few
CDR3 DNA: TGTGCCAGCAGTGTCACTAGGGGAGGGGACAATGAGCAGTTCTTC
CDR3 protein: CASSVTRGGDNEQFF

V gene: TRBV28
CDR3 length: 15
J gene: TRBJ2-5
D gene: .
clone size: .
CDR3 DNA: TGTGCCAGCAGTTCCCCGACAGGACCAAAAGAGACCCAGTACTTC
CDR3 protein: CASSSPTGPKETQYF

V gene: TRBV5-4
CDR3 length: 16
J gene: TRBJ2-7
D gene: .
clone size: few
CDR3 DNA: TGTGCCAGCAGCTTGGATAACCGAAGGAGCTCCTACGAGCAGTACTTC
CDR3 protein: CASSLDNRRSSYEQYF

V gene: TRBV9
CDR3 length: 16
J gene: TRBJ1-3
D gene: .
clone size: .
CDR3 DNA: TGTGCCAGCAGCGTTGGGTTGACAGCCTCTGGAAACACCATATATTTT
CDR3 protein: CASSVGLTASGNTIYF

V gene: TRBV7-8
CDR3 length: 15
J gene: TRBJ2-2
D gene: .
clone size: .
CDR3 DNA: TGTGCCAGCAGCTTAGCTCCCGACTACACCGGGGAGCTGTTTTTT
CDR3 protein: CASSLAPDYTGELFF

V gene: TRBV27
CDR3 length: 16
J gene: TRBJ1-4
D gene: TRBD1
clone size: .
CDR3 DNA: TGTGCCAGCAGTTTATTTTTCGGGACAGGGGGCGGAAAACTGTTTTTT
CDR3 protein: CASSLFFGTGGGKLFF